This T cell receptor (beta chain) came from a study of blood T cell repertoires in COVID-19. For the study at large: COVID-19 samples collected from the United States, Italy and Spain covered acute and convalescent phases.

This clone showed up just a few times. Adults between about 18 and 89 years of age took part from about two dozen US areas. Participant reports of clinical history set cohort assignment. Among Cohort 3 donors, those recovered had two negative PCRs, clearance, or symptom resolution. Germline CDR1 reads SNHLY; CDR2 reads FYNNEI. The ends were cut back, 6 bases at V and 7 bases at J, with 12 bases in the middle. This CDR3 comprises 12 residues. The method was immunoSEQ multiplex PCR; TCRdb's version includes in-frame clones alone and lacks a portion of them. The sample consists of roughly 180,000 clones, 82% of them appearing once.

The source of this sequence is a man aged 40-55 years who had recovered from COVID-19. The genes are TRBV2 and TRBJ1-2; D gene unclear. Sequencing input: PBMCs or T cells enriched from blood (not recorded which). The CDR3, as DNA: TGTGCCAGCAGCGGTGTTGAGGGTGGCTACACCTTC. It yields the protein CASSGVEGGYTF.